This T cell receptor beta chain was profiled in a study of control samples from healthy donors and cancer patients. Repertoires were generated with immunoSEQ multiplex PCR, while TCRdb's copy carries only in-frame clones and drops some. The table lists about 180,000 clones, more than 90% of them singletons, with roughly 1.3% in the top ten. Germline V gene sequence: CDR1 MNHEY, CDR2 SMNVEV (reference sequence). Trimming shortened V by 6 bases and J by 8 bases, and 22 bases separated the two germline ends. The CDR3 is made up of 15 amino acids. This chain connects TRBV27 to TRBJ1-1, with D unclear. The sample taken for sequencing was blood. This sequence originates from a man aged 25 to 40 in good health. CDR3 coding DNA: TGTGCCAGCAGCGACGGTAGTCAGACTGGCCCCGAAGCTTTCTTT. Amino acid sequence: CASSDGSQTGPEAFF.